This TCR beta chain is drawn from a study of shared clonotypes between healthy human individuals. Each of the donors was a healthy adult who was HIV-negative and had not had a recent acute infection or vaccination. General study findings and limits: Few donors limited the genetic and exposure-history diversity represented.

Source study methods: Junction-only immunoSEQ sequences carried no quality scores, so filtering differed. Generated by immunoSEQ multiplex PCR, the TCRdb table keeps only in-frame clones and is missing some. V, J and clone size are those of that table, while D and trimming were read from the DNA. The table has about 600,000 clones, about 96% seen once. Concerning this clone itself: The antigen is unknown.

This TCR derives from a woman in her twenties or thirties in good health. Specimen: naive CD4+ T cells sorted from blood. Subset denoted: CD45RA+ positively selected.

CDR3 DNA: TGTGCCAGCAGTTCTCCCGGGACAGCCGGCTACACCTTC. It is translated as CASSSPGTAGYTF. The rearrangement joins TRBV28 to TRBJ1-2, with TRBD1 matching 7 bases. The length of the CDR3 is 13 residues. CDR1 and CDR2 from the germline V gene are MDHEN and SYDVKM. With V trimmed by 4 bases and J by 8 bases, 7 bases remained unmatched.